Following are 16 T cell receptor beta chains from one sample sequenced in a study of identical twins. Using its own MiXCR run on the 5' RACE reads, TCRdb lists one record per CDR3 protein. The sample lists roughly 200,000 distinct CDR3 sequences, approximately 15% occurring once. This same sample was also taken into another study, of T cells expressing NK-cell markers.

Material: CD8+ T cells sorted from blood. The source of these receptors is a woman younger than 30 in good health.

This chain uses TRBV11-2 with TRBJ2-3; no clear D gene. From germline, CDR1 is SGHAT and CDR2 FQNNGV. Trimming removed 6 bases at V and 4 bases at J, with 8 bases between. This CDR3 is built from 12 residues. The CDR3 DNA is TGTGCCAGCAGTCCGTTTTCAGATACGCAGTATTTT. Protein: CASSPFSDTQYF.

This chain connects TRBV7-8 to TRBJ2-7; D might be TRBD1 (6 bases). This CDR3 is 15 amino acids long. V was cut by 5 bases and J by 2 bases, with 16 bases left in between. Germline V CDR1 and CDR2: SGHVS, FQNEAQ. The CDR3, as DNA: TGTGCCAGCAGCCTCAGTGCTAGGGGGACCTACGAGCAGTACTTC. This translates into CASSLSARGTYEQYF.

This chain uses TRBV6-2 or TRBV6-3 with TRBJ1-5; tentatively, D is TRBD1 (5 bases). CDR3 size: 14 residues. CDR1 and CDR2 (germline): MNHEY, SVGEGT. Trimming removed 7 bases from V and 6 bases from J, with 16 bases in between. The CDR3 is CASNFPTESQPQHF. For the CDR3, the DNA is TGTGCCAGCAATTTCCCGACAGAAAGTCAGCCCCAGCATTTT.

This clonotype has a handful of counts. The V gene is TRBV12-3 or TRBV12-4, the J gene TRBJ1-2; D is unclear. V was shortened by 3 bases and J by 7 bases, with 12 bases between the two germline ends. The CDR3 spans 13 residues. The CDR3 protein is CASSLSGEVGYTF. The DNA of the CDR3 is TGTGCCAGCAGTTTGAGCGGGGAGGTTGGCTACACCTTC.

This clonotype was seen many times. The chain is built from TRBV12-3 or TRBV12-4 and TRBJ2-3; D not certain. The CDR3 is made up of 14 amino acids. V was shortened by 2 bases and J by 5 bases, with 11 bases between the two germline ends. The CDR3 sequence is CASSLSHLGDTQYF. The CDR3 DNA reads as TGTGCCAGCAGTTTAAGCCACTTGGGAGATACGCAGTATTTT.

This clonotype was seen a handful of times. The CDR3 loop reads CASSQDKGQQFYEQYF. Here the CDR3 DNA reads TGTGCCAGCAGCCAAGATAAAGGACAGCAATTCTACGAGCAGTACTTC. This chain links TRBV3-1 with TRBJ2-7, with D possibly being TRBD1 (6 bases). The V gene lost 0 bases and the J gene lost 3 bases, with 15 bases spanning the gap. Germline CDR1 reads LGHDT; CDR2 reads YNNKEL (reference sequence). This CDR3 is built from 16 residues.

This clonotype has a handful of counts. This sequence joins TRBV20-1 and TRBJ2-4; D remains unclear. This CDR3 has 10 amino acids. Trimming stripped 3 bases from V and 8 bases from J, with 5 bases between. The germline V gene encodes CDR1 DFQATT and CDR2 SNEGSKA (reference sequence). The DNA for the CDR3 is TGCAGTGCTAGTTTAGACATTCAGTACTTC. Its protein is CSASLDIQYF.

This rearrangement joins TRBV27 to TRBJ1-1, with a weak D call TRBD1 (5 bases). The CDR3 covers 17 residues. Trimming shortened V by 6 bases and J by 10 bases, and 30 bases separated the two germline ends. Germline-derived CDR1 and CDR2 are MNHEY and SMNVEV (reference sequence). CDR3 bases: TGTGCCAGCAGCAAAACAAACAATAGGGACGGCACGTTTGGAGCTTTCTTT. It specifies CASSKTNNRDGTFGAFF.

This clonotype was recorded a few times. V gene TRBV5-1 combines with J gene TRBJ1-4, with TRBD1 matching over 8 bases. The CDR3 runs 15 residues. V shed 4 bases, J shed 7 bases, and the junction held 9 bases outside the gene matches. Germline CDR1 is SGHRS and CDR2 is YFSETQ. The CDR3 spells CASSDGQGGTEKLFF. CDR3 DNA sequence: TGCGCCAGCAGCGATGGACAGGGAGGGACTGAAAAACTGTTTTTT. The complete variable domain, with remaining parts taken from reference TRBV5-1 and TRBJ1-4, reads KAGVTQTPRYLIKTRGQQVTLSCSPISGHRSVSWYQQTPGQGLQFLFEYFSETQRNKGNFPGRFSGRQFSNSRSEMNVSTLELGDSALYLCASSDGQGGTEKLFFGSGTQLSVL.

The rearrangement links TRBV7-6 to TRBJ1-1; 8 bases are a match to TRBD1. CDR1 and CDR2 (germline): SGHVS, FNYEAQ. V shed 1 base, J shed 6 bases, and the junction held 13 bases outside the gene matches. The CDR3 sequence is 17 residues long. Written as DNA, the CDR3 is TGTGCCAGCAGCTTAGGGGGACAGGTTGACTTCACGGCTGAAGCTTTCTTT. It specifies CASSLGGQVDFTAEAFF.

In its sample, this clonotype was seen a few times. This chain joins TRBV2 and TRBJ2-7, with TRBD1 matching 8 bases. With V trimmed by 4 bases and J by 3 bases, 17 bases remained unmatched. CDR3 size: 18 residues. Germline V lookup: CDR1 SNHLY, CDR2 FYNNEI. Here the CDR3 DNA reads TGTGCCAGCAGTGCCCTCGGACAGGGTAAAGGGGGTTTCTACGAGCAGTACTTC. Its translation: CASSALGQGKGGFYEQYF. Looking up the rest from reference TRBV2 and TRBJ2-7 gives the full variable domain: EPEVTQTPSHQVTQMGQEVILRCVPISNHLYFYWYRQILGQKVEFLVSFYNNEISEKSEIFDDQFSVERPDGSNFTLKIRSTKLEDSAMYFCASSALGQGKGGFYEQYFGPGTRLTVT.

This clonotype was recorded once. V and J are TRBV11-2 and TRBJ2-7, with TRBD1 identical over 8 bases. Germline lookup yields CDR1 SGHAT and CDR2 FQNNGV. Trimming removed 1 base from V and 2 bases from J; junction bases left unmatched: 1. The CDR3 is 14 residues long. CDR3: CASSLVDRAYEQYF. The DNA of the CDR3 is TGTGCCAGCAGCTTAGTGGACAGGGCCTACGAGCAGTACTTC.

The chain employs TRBV6-5 and TRBJ1-1; the D gene is possibly TRBD1 (5 bases). Trimming left V 2 bases short and J 6 bases short, with 16 bases between. There are 15 residues in the CDR3. CDR1 is MNHEY, CDR2 SVGAGI, per germline. The CDR3 loop reads CASSYAVDSGPEAFF. The CDR3 DNA is TGTGCCAGCAGTTACGCCGTTGACAGTGGACCTGAAGCTTTCTTT.

In its sample, this clonotype was seen a few times. The chain couples TRBV20-1 to TRBJ2-1, with no clear D. This CDR3 is built from 15 residues. Trimming took 0 bases from V and 2 from J, leaving 11 bases between them. Germline CDR1 is DFQATT and CDR2 is SNEGSKA (reference sequence). This CDR3 reads CSARDVGHPYNEQFF. CDR3 nucleotide sequence: TGCAGTGCTAGAGATGTCGGTCACCCCTACAATGAGCAGTTCTTC.

In its sample, this clonotype ranks as medium-sized. The V and J genes are TRBV27 and TRBJ1-2, with D perhaps matching TRBD1 (6 bases). With 6 bases removed from V and 6 bases from J, the gap between germline ends came to 17 bases. Germline V gene data show CDR1 as MNHEY and CDR2 as SMNVEV (reference sequence). The CDR3 runs to 14 residues. CDR3 loop: CASRGAGITNGYTF. In DNA form, the CDR3 reads TGTGCCAGCAGGGGGGCTGGAATTACTAATGGCTACACCTTC.

This clonotype was recorded a few times. The rearrangement links TRBV12-3 or TRBV12-4 to TRBJ2-1, with D uncertain. Trimming removed 3 bases at V and 6 bases at J, with 9 bases between. The CDR3 has 13 amino acids. The CDR3 loop reads CASSFDQFNEQFF. The CDR3 DNA reads as TGTGCCAGCAGTTTCGACCAGTTCAATGAGCAGTTCTTC.